The 11 T cell receptor beta chains below all came from one sample that was sequenced in a study of cytomegalovirus exposure and HLA in healthy donors. The PCR employed 60 Vbeta primers together with 13 Jbeta primers. The repertoire was sequenced with immunoSEQ multiplex PCR; TCRdb's copy has only in-frame clones and lacks some. In the table there are some 220,000 clones, around four fifths of which are singletons. Input material: PBMCs. Source of these receptors: a woman aged 35 to 49 in good health and CMV-seronegative.

V is TRBV5-5 and J is TRBJ2-2; TRBD2 might be the D (6 bases). This CDR3 is built from 15 residues. Germline V gene lookup returns CDR1 SGHKS and CDR2 YYEKEE (reference sequence). Trimming removed 4 bases at V and 4 bases at J, with 14 bases between. CDR3 protein: CASSTFPGVTGELFF. Written as DNA, the CDR3 is TGTGCCAGCAGCACCTTCCCGGGGGTCACCGGGGAGCTGTTTTTT.

The chain carries TRBV7-3 and TRBJ2-1, with no clear D. V was clipped by 0 bases and J by 7 bases, with 4 bases between them. The CDR3 runs 12 residues. Looked up from germline, CDR1 is SGHTA and CDR2 is FQGTGA. The CDR3 loop reads CASSLTPNEQFF. The CDR3 DNA sequence: TGTGCCAGCAGCTTAACTCCTAATGAGCAGTTCTTC.

This clone was seen just once. V gene TRBV5-1 combines with J gene TRBJ2-2; TRBD1 might be the D (5 bases). V lost 4 bases and J lost 0, with 7 bases in between. CDR3 length: 14 residues. CDR1 is SGHRS, CDR2 YFSETQ, per germline. The chain's CDR3 is CASSPRANTGELFF. CDR3 in DNA: TGCGCCAGCAGCCCCAGGGCGAACACCGGGGAGCTGTTTTTT.

V usage is TRBV13 and J usage is TRBJ2-3, with TRBD2 matching over 9 bases. CDR3 length: 15 residues. Germline loops: CDR1 PRHDT, CDR2 FYEKMQ (reference sequence). The V and J ends lost 4 bases and 1 base, in that order; junction bases with no gene match: 3. The DNA of the CDR3 is TGTGCCAGCAGCTCCTTAGCGGGGGGCACAGATACGCAGTATTTT. Protein sequence: CASSSLAGGTDTQYF.

V is TRBV10-2 and J is TRBJ2-3, with 12 bases aligning to TRBD1. CDR1 and CDR2 from the germline V gene are WSHSY and SAAADI. There are 15 residues in the CDR3. J gave up 5 bases and V 8 bases, and 8 bases lay outside the gene matches. The DNA for the CDR3 is TGCGCCAGCCTAACCTGGGACAGGGGGCGAGATACGCAGTATTTT. It specifies CASLTWDRGRDTQYF.

The rearrangement links TRBV7-9 to TRBJ2-5; 13 nucleotides match TRBD2. CDR3 length: 17 residues. Germline CDR1 and CDR2: SEHNR and FQNEAQ (reference sequence). The V segment lost 6 bases and the J segment 5 bases; nucleotides outside the gene matches: 12. The CDR3 loop is CASSPGTSGASGETQYF. CDR3 nucleotide sequence: TGTGCCAGCAGTCCCGGGACTAGCGGGGCCTCGGGTGAGACCCAGTACTTC.

This rearrangement joins TRBV19 to TRBJ1-4; D is undetermined. The germline V and J ends were trimmed by 7 bases and 0 bases, with 9 bases remaining between them. The CDR3 is 14 amino acids. The germline V gene encodes CDR1 LNHDA and CDR2 SQIVND (reference sequence). The CDR3 DNA reads TGTGCCAGTACGGGAATTGCAACTAATGAAAAACTGTTTTTT. The encoded protein is CASTGIATNEKLFF.

J is TRBJ2-1 and V is TRBV13, with 9 positions matching TRBD2. Trimming at V came to 10 bases and at J to 7 bases, leaving 20 bases not matched to a gene. CDR1 and CDR2 from the germline V gene are PRHDT and FYEKMQ (reference sequence). The length of the CDR3 is 17 residues. The CDR3, as DNA: TGTGCCACCGCGCCCTACCCAGTGCGGGGGGGCTGGAATGAGCAGTTCTTC. Translating gives CATAPYPVRGGWNEQFF.

The V call is TRBV13, the J call TRBJ1-6; D is unresolved. This CDR3 is built from 12 residues. Trimming shortened V by 2 bases and J by 10 bases, and 6 bases separated the two germline ends. Germline V gene lookup returns CDR1 PRHDT and CDR2 FYEKMQ (reference sequence). The CDR3, as DNA: TGTGCCAGCAGCTTAAGAGGCTCACCCCTCCACTTT. It specifies CASSLRGSPLHF. Filled out from reference TRBV13 and TRBJ1-6, the complete variable domain reads AAGVIQSPRHLIKEKRETATLKCYPIPRHDTVYWYQQGPGQDPQFLISFYEKMQSDKGSIPDRFSAQQFSDYHSELNMSSLELGDSALYFCASSLRGSPLHFGNGTRLTVT.

Only a few counts were recorded for this clone. V is TRBV6-5 and J is TRBJ1-1, with D maybe TRBD1 (6 bases). CDR3 length: 15 amino acids. V lost 4 bases and J 1 base, leaving 13 bases between the germline ends. Germline values: CDR1 MNHEY, CDR2 SVGAGI. The CDR3 here is CASSFSPQGNTEAFF. Written as DNA, the CDR3 is TGTGCCAGCAGTTTTTCCCCACAGGGGAACACTGAAGCTTTCTTT.

This chain joins TRBV11-3 and TRBJ1-1; possibly TRBD1 for D (5 bases). CDR3 length: 13 amino acids. Germline values: CDR1 SGHNT, CDR2 YENEEA. V lost 1 base and J 11 bases, leaving 14 bases between the germline ends. The CDR3 loop reads CASSLGTTPRAFF. The DNA for the CDR3 is TGTGCCAGCAGCTTAGGGACAACTCCAAGGGCTTTCTTT.